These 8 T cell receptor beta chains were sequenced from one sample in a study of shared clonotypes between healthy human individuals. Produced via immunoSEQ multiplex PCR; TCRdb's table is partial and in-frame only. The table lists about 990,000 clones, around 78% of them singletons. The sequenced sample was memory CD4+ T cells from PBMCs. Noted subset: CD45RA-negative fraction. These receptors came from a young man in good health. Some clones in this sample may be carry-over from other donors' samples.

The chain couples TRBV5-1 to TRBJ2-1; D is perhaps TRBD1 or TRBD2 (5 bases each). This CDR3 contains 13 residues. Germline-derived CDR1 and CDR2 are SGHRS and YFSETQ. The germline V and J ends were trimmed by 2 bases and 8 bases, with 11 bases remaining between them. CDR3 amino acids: CASSFRDLDEQFF. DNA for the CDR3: TGCGCCAGCAGCTTTCGGGACCTGGATGAGCAGTTCTTC.

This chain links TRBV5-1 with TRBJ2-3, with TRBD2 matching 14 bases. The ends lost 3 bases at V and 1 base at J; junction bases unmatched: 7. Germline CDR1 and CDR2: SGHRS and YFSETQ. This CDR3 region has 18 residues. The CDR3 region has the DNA TGCGCCAGCAGCTCCGGGACTAGCGGGAGCGGGGGCACAGATACGCAGTATTTT. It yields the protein CASSSGTSGSGGTDTQYF.

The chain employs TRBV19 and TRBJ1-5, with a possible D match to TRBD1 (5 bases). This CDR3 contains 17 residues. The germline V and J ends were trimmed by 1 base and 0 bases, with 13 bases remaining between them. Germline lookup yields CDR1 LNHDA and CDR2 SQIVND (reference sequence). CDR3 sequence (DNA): TGTGCCAGTAGTATAGTTGGGGCAGGGTATAGCAATCAGCCCCAGCATTTT. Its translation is CASSIVGAGYSNQPQHF.

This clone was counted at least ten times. The CDR3 DNA sequence: TGCGCCAGCAGCTTGGGCCCCCGGACAGGCACAGATACGCAGTATTTT. It specifies CASSLGPRTGTDTQYF. This chain links TRBV5-1 with TRBJ2-3; perhaps TRBD1 as D (6 bases). Trimming took 0 bases from V and 1 from J, leaving 12 bases between them. The CDR3 covers 16 residues. Per the germline V gene, CDR1 is SGHRS and CDR2 is YFSETQ.

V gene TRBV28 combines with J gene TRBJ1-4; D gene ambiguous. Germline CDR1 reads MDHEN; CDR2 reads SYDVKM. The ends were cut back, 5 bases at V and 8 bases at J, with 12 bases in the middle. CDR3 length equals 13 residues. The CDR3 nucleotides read TGTGCCAGCAGTCCTCCTGGGCGGGAAAAACTGTTTTTT. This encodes CASSPPGREKLFF.

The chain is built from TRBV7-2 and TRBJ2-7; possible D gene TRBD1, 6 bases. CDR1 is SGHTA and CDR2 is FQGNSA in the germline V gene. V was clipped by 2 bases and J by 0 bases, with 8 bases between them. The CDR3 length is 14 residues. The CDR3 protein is CASSLLGHSYEQYF. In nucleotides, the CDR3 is TGTGCCAGCAGCTTACTGGGACACTCCTACGAGCAGTACTTC.

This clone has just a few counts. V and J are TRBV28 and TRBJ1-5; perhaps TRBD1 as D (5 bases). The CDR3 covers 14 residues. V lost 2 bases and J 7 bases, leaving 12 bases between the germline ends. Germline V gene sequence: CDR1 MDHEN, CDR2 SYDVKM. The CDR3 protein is CASSLRQGTQPQHF. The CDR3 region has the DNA TGTGCCAGCAGTTTAAGGCAGGGTACCCAGCCCCAGCATTTT.

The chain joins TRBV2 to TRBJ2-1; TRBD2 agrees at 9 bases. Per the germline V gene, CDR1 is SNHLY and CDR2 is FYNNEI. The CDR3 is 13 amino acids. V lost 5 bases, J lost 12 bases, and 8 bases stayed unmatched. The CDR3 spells CASSLRLAERQFF. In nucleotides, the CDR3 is TGTGCCAGCAGTCTAAGACTAGCGGAGCGGCAGTTCTTC.